The clone carrying this TCR beta chain turned up a few times. Its antigen is unidentified. The sample comes from a study of identical twins' blood T cells. About the study: Roughly 6 alpha and about 6 beta libraries together yielded tens of millions of reads. Notes on the study in general: Twin similarity might stem from environmental factors, not only genetics. Shared CDR3 clonotype counts between two donors mainly tracked the product of their cloneset sizes, twins included.

TCRdb re-analysed the 5' RACE reads in MiXCR, keeping a single row per CDR3 protein. The table lists roughly 380,000 distinct CDR3 sequences, under 30% of them singletons. Trimming cost V 4 bases and J 3 bases; bases outside gene matches: 13. The CDR3 loop spans 17 amino acids. CDR1 LGHDT and CDR2 YNNKEL come from the germline V gene (reference sequence). Sequenced: PBMCs. The chain has TRBV3-1 and TRBJ1-1, with TRBD1 matching 8 bases. The receptor comes from a woman aged 18-55 years in good health. This CDR3 is CASSPDRTGFFDTEAFF. CDR3 nucleotides: TGTGCCAGCAGCCCCGACCGGACAGGGTTTTTTGACACTGAAGCTTTCTTT. Looking up the rest from reference TRBV3-1 and TRBJ1-1 gives the full variable domain: DTAVSQTPKYLVTQMGNDKSIKCEQNLGHDTMYWYKQDSKKFLKIMFSYNNKELIINETVPNRFSPKSPDKAHLNLHINSLELGDSAVYFCASSPDRTGFFDTEAFFGQGTRLTVV.